Included here is one T cell receptor (beta chain) sequence, with context. Antigen specificity is unknown. The entry originates in a study of cytomegalovirus exposure and HLA in healthy donors. The PCR employed 60 Vbeta primers together with 13 Jbeta primers. Some clones are missing from TCRdb's copy, which holds only in-frame ones; the method was immunoSEQ multiplex PCR. The repertoire includes 150,000 or so clones, roughly 85% of them detected once, and about 14% sits in the top ten. The germline V gene encodes CDR1 SGHTA and CDR2 FQGNSA. The CDR3 loop spans 13 amino acids. V lost 1 base, J lost 6 bases, and 7 bases lay in between. The study's findings and limits: Some V segments could not be told apart, so they were left out, TRBV6-2 and TRBV6-3 among them.

The sequence was collected from a man aged 50 to 60 in good health and CMV-seropositive. The chain links TRBV7-2 to TRBJ2-1, with a weak D call TRBD2 (6 bases). The sample taken for sequencing was PBMCs. CDR3 in DNA: TGTGCCAGCAGCTTAGTGACTAGCAATGAGCAGTTCTTC. Translation gives CASSLVTSNEQFF.